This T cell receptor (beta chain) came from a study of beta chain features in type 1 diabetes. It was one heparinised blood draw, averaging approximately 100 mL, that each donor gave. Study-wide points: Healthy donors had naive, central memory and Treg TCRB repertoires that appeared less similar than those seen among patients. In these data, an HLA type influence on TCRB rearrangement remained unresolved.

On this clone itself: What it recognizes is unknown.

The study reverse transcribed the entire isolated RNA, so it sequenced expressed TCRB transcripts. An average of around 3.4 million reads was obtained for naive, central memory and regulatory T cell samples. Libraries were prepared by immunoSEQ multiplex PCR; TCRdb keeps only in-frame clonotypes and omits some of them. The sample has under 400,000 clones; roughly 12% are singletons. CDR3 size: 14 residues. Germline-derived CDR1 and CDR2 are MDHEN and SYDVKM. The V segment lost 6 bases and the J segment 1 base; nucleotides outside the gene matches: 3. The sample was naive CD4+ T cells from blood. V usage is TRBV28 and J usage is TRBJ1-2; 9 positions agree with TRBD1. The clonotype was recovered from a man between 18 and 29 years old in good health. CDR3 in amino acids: CASSRGQGNYGYTF. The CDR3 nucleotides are TGTGCCAGCAGCCGGGGACAGGGTAACTATGGCTACACCTTC.